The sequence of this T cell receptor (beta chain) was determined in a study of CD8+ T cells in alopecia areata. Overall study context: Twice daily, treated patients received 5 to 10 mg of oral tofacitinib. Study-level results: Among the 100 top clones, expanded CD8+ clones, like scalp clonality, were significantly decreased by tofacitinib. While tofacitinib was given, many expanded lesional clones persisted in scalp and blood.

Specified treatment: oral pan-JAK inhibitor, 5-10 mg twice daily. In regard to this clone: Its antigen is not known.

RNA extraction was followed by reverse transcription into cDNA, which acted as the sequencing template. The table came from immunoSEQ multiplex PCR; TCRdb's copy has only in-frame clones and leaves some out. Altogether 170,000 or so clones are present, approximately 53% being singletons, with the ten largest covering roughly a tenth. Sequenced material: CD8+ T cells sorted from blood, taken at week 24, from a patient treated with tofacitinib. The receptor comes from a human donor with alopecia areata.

CDR3 region: CASRSSGVGKNEQFF. The CDR3 DNA reads TGCGCCAGCCGCTCATCAGGGGTCGGTAAGAATGAGCAGTTCTTC. The chain is built from TRBV4-1 and TRBJ2-1, with D perhaps matching TRBD1 (6 bases). The CDR3 consists of 15 residues. CDR1 and CDR2 (germline): MGHRA, YSYEKL. V gave up 8 bases and J gave up 7 bases, with 21 bases separating them.